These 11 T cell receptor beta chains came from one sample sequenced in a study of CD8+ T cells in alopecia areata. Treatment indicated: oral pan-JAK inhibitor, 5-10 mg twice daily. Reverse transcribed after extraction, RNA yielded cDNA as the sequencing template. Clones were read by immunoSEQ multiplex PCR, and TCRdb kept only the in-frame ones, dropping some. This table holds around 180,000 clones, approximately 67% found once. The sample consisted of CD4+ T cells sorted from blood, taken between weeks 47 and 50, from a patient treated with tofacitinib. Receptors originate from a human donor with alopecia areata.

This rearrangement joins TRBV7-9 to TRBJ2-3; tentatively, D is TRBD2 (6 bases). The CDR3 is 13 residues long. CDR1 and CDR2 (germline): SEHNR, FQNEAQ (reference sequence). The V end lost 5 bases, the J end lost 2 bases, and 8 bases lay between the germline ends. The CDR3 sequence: CASSRLDTDTQYF. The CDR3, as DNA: TGTGCCAGCAGCAGACTAGACACAGATACGCAGTATTTT.

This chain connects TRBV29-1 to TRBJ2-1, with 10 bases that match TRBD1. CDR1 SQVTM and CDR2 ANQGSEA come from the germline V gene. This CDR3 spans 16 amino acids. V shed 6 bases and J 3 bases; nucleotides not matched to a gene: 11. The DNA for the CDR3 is TGCAGCGTCCTAACGCACGACAGGGGGCGCTACAATGAGCAGTTCTTC. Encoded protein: CSVLTHDRGRYNEQFF.

CDR3 amino acids: CSVAMSTEAFF. CDR3 nucleotide sequence: TGCAGCGTGGCGATGAGCACTGAAGCTTTCTTT. The chain combines TRBV29-1 with TRBJ1-1; no reliable D call. Germline loops: CDR1 SQVTM, CDR2 ANQGSEA. V was clipped by 6 bases and J by 4 bases, with 9 bases between them. The CDR3 runs to 11 residues.

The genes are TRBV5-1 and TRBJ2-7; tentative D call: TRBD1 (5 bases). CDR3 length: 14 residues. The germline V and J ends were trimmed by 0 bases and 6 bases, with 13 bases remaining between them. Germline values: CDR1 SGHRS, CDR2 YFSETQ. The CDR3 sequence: CASSLGQSFGEQYF. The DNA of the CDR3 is TGCGCCAGCAGCTTGGGACAGTCCTTTGGCGAGCAGTACTTC.

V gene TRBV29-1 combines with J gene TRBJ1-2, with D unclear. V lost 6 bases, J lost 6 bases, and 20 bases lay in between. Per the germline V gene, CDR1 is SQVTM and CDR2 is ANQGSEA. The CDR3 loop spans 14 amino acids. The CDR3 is CSVPTLQHVDGYTF. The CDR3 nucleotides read TGCAGCGTACCCACGTTACAACACGTGGATGGCTACACCTTC.

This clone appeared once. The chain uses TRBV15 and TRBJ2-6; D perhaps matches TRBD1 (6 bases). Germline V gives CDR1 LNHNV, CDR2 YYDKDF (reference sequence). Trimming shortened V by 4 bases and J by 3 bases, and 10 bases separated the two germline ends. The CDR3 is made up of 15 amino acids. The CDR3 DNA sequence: TGTGCCACCAGCAAACAGGGCGATGGGGCCAACGTCCTGACTTTC. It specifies CATSKQGDGANVLTF. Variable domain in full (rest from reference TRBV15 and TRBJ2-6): DAMVIQNPRYQVTQFGKPVTLSCSQTLNHNVMYWYQQKSSQAPKLLFHYYDKDFNNEADTPDNFQSRRPNTSFCFLDIRSPGLGDTAMYLCATSKQGDGANVLTFGAGSRLTVL.

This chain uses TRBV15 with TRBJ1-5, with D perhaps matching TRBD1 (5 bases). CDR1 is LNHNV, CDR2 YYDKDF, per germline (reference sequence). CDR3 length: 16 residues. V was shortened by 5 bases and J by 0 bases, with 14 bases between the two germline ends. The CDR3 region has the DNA TGTGCCACCAGCCGCGGGGACGGTAATAGCAATCAGCCCCAGCATTTT. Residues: CATSRGDGNSNQPQHF. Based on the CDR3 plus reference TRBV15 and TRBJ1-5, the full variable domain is DAMVIQNPRYQVTQFGKPVTLSCSQTLNHNVMYWYQQKSSQAPKLLFHYYDKDFNNEADTPDNFQSRRPNTSFCFLDIRSPGLGDTAMYLCATSRGDGNSNQPQHFGDGTRLSIL.

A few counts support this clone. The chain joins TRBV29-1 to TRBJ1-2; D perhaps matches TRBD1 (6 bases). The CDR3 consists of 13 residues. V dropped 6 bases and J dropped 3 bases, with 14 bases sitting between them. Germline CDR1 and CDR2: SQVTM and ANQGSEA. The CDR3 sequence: CSVGGAGDYGYTF. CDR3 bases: TGCAGCGTCGGGGGGGCAGGGGACTATGGCTACACCTTC.

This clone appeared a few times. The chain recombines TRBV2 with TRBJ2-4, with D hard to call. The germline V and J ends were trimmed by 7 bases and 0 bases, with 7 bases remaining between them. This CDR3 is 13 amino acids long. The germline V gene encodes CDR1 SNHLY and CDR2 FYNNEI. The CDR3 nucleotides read TGTGCCAGCACAAGCGAAGCCAAAAACATTCAGTACTTC. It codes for CASTSEAKNIQYF.

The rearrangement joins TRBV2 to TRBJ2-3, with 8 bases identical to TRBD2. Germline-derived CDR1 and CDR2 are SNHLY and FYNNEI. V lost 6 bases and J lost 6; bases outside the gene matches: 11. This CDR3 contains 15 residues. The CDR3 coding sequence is TGTGCCAGCAGCCCCGGACTAGCCCGCGGGGATACGCAGTATTTT. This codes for CASSPGLARGDTQYF.

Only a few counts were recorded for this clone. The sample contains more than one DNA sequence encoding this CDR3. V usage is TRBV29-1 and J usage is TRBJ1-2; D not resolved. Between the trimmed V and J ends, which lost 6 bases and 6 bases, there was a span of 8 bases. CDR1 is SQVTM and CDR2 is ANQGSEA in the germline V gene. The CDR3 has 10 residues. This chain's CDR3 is CSVAQDGYTF. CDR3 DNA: TGCAGCGTAGCACAAGATGGCTACACCTTC.